This TCR beta chain was obtained from a study of shared clonotypes between healthy human individuals. For the study at large: CD4 naive and CD4 memory each took three plates per donor, while CD8 naive took two and CD8 memory one. Broader study findings: The study found about 5% of naive CD4 clonotypes shared across several donors.

The assay was carried out at the deep level. Profiling relied on immunoSEQ multiplex PCR, and the TCRdb table lists in-frame clones only, not all of them. The data hold roughly 650,000 clones, with roughly 97% observed a single time. Trimming cost V 1 base and J 10 bases, with 17 bases left between them. Germline V gene sequence: CDR1 KGHSH, CDR2 LQKENI. The CDR3 contains 15 residues. For this clone: The target antigen is unknown. Other DNA sequences within the sample encode an identical CDR3.

This TCR was recovered from a woman aged 25 to 39 in good health. V and J are TRBV18 and TRBJ2-4; weak D call: TRBD1 (6 bases). Sequencing was performed on naive CD4+ T cells sorted from blood. Subset indicated: CD45RA+ positively selected. The CDR3 DNA sequence: TGTGCCAGCTCACCACTTCGGGACACCCGAACTATTCAGTACTTC. This codes for CASSPLRDTRTIQYF.